Following are 18 T cell receptor beta chains from one sample sequenced in a study of identical twins. TCRdb passed the 5' RACE reads through MiXCR, listing each CDR3 protein once. Here the sample spans 240,000 or so distinct CDR3 sequences, roughly 13% being singletons. These data also featured in a second study, about yellow fever vaccine responses in identical twins.

Specimen: memory (CD45RO+) T cells sorted from blood. The receptors stem from a woman younger than 35 in good health.

This clonotype showed up many times. The rearrangement uses TRBV3-1 and TRBJ2-1, with D perhaps matching TRBD1 (6 bases). Trimming cost V 1 base and J 8 bases, with 18 bases left between them. This CDR3 spans 16 amino acids. Germline V gene lookup returns CDR1 LGHDT and CDR2 YNNKEL (reference sequence). In nucleotides, the CDR3 is TGTGCCAGCAGCCAAGTAAGAGACAGGCCTGGGGATGAGCAGTTCTTC. This gives the protein CASSQVRDRPGDEQFF.

V and J are TRBV20-1 and TRBJ2-3; 7 bases line up with TRBD1. The germline V gene encodes CDR1 DFQATT and CDR2 SNEGSKA (reference sequence). Trimming cost V 4 bases and J 2 bases; bases outside gene matches: 9. The CDR3 consists of 15 residues. The CDR3 DNA sequence: TGCAGTGCTAAACAGGGGACAGCAAACACAGATACGCAGTATTTT. Protein product: CSAKQGTANTDTQYF.

The chain carries TRBV7-2 and TRBJ2-4, with TRBD2 as a possible D gene (6 bases). The length of the CDR3 is 16 residues. CDR1 and CDR2 from the germline V gene are SGHTA and FQGNSA. Between the trimmed V and J ends, which lost 5 bases and 4 bases, there was a span of 18 bases. This CDR3 is CASSSMVSRGKNIQYF. The CDR3 DNA is TGTGCCAGCAGCAGCATGGTGTCACGGGGGAAAAACATTCAGTACTTC.

This clonotype was recorded at least ten times. V gene TRBV12-3 or TRBV12-4 combines with J gene TRBJ2-7; 10 nucleotides match TRBD1. V shed 5 bases and J 6 bases; nucleotides not matched to a gene: 10. CDR3 size: 15 residues. This CDR3 reads CASSNRQGAWGEQYF. CDR3 DNA sequence: TGTGCCAGCAGTAACCGACAGGGGGCGTGGGGCGAGCAGTACTTC.

This clonotype was seen at least ten times. The chain links TRBV3-1 to TRBJ2-5; unclear D gene. V shed 6 bases and J shed 10 bases, with 12 bases lying between them. Germline CDR1 LGHDT, CDR2 YNNKEL (reference sequence). The CDR3 extends over 11 amino acids. CDR3 sequence: CASSTQMDQYF. The CDR3, as DNA: TGTGCCAGCAGTACACAGATGGACCAGTACTTC.

This clonotype occurred a few times. V gene TRBV15 combines with J gene TRBJ2-5; the D gene is possibly TRBD2 (7 bases). Looked up from germline, CDR1 is LNHNV and CDR2 is YYDKDF (reference sequence). This CDR3 comprises 15 residues. V was shortened by 0 bases and J by 5 bases, with 13 bases between the two germline ends. The DNA of the CDR3 is TGTGCCACCAGCAGAGATAAGGGGGGGGTCGAGACCCAGTACTTC. Its protein product is CATSRDKGGVETQYF.

This clonotype was observed at least ten times. The chain employs TRBV29-1 and TRBJ2-3; 9 nucleotides line up with TRBD2. CDR1 is SQVTM and CDR2 is ANQGSEA in the germline V gene. The J segment lost 6 bases and the V segment lost 6 bases, leaving 7 bases of the junction unmatched. The length of the CDR3 is 13 residues. CDR3 residues: CSVSGGTMDTQYF. The CDR3 region has the DNA TGCAGCGTCAGCGGGGGGACTATGGATACGCAGTATTTT.

This clonotype was found a few times. The rearrangement joins TRBV25-1 to TRBJ2-5; D call uncertain. Trimming took 4 bases from V and 4 from J, leaving 4 bases between them. The CDR3 runs 11 residues. Germline lookup yields CDR1 MGHDK and CDR2 SYGVNS. Written as DNA, the CDR3 is TGTGCCAGCAGTGTATCAGAGACCCAGTACTTC. Residues: CASSVSETQYF.

The chain has TRBV3-1 and TRBJ2-7, with D possibly TRBD2 on 6 matching bases. Per the germline V gene, CDR1 is LGHDT and CDR2 is YNNKEL (reference sequence). Trimming removed 2 bases from V and 1 base from J, with 15 bases in between. CDR3 length: 16 residues. The CDR3 region is CASSQSVAGPSYEQYF. The CDR3 DNA is TGTGCCAGCAGCCAAAGTGTGGCGGGACCGTCCTACGAGCAGTACTTC.

This clonotype came up a few times. The J gene is TRBJ1-1, the V gene TRBV6-5; D ambiguous. CDR1 is MNHEY and CDR2 is SVGAGI in the germline V gene. The CDR3 is 17 amino acids. Between the trimmed V and J ends, which lost 0 bases and 4 bases, there was a span of 18 bases. The CDR3 is CASSYSMASVPPTEAFF. In DNA, the CDR3 is TGTGCCAGCAGTTACTCGATGGCATCGGTGCCCCCCACTGAAGCTTTCTTT.

This clonotype was found a few times. V gene TRBV6-5 combines with J gene TRBJ1-3, with D uncertain. Trimming cost V 2 bases and J 4 bases, with 9 bases left between them. The CDR3 is made up of 14 amino acids. Germline V gene sequence: CDR1 MNHEY, CDR2 SVGAGI. This CDR3 reads CASSYPGGGNTIYF. The CDR3 DNA sequence: TGTGCCAGCAGTTACCCCGGTGGGGGAAACACCATATATTTT.

This clonotype was picked up a small number of times. For the CDR3, the DNA is TGTGCCAGCATCCTTACTAGCGGGAGCTTGTATGAGCAGTTCTTC. It yields the protein CASILTSGSLYEQFF. This chain links TRBV7-2 with TRBJ2-1; 11 nucleotides agree with TRBD2. J lost 8 bases, V lost 7 bases, and 10 bases had no gene match. Germline V gene lookup returns CDR1 SGHTA and CDR2 FQGNSA. This CDR3 contains 15 residues.

A few counts support this clonotype. The chain uses TRBV6-6 and TRBJ2-7; tentative D call: TRBD1 (6 bases). CDR3 length: 13 amino acids. With 10 bases removed from V and 3 bases from J, the gap between germline ends came to 16 bases. CDR1 is MNHNY and CDR2 is SVGAGI in the germline V gene (reference sequence). CDR3 in DNA: TGTGCCATTGCAGGGGAAAGTCTCTACGAGCAGTACTTC. Its protein is CAIAGESLYEQYF.

This clonotype showed up just a few times. This chain joins TRBV5-1 and TRBJ2-1; D not resolved. Per germline, CDR1 SGHRS and CDR2 YFSETQ. The V end lost 4 bases, the J end lost 6 bases, and 17 bases lay between the germline ends. The CDR3 totals 15 residues. The CDR3 DNA reads as TGCGCCAGCAGCGATCCCAGATTGGGAAGCAATGAGCAGTTCTTC. Its translation is CASSDPRLGSNEQFF.

This clonotype occurred a few times. The chain couples TRBV20-1 to TRBJ2-2; TRBD2 agrees at 9 bases. CDR1 and CDR2 from the germline V gene are DFQATT and SNEGSKA (reference sequence). This CDR3 contains 16 residues. Trimming took 0 bases from V and 4 from J; bases not matched to a gene: 6. The CDR3 protein is CSARDNPSGVTGELFF. CDR3 DNA sequence: TGCAGTGCTAGAGATAATCCTAGCGGGGTCACCGGGGAGCTGTTTTTT.

This clonotype showed up many times. CDR3 nucleotides: TGTGCCAGCATACCGGAGGCGGGAGGGCGCAATGAGCAGTTCTTC. This translates into CASIPEAGGRNEQFF. The chain links TRBV4-2 to TRBJ2-1; 9 bases map to TRBD2. V lost 7 bases, J lost 6 bases, and 10 bases stayed unmatched. The CDR3 extends over 15 amino acids. CDR1 is LGHNA and CDR2 is YNFKEQ in the germline V gene.

The chain carries TRBV7-3 and TRBJ2-6; D is unclear. CDR1 and CDR2 (germline): SGHTA, FQGTGA. The CDR3 sequence is 15 residues long. The ends were cut back, 3 bases at V and 2 bases at J, with 8 bases in the middle. The CDR3 bases are TGTGCCAGCAGCTTTAGGTCGGCTGGGGCCAACGTCCTGACTTTC. Amino acids: CASSFRSAGANVLTF.

This clonotype occurred once. The CDR3 sequence: CASSPTTLPKPYEQYF. CDR3 DNA sequence: TGTGCCAGCAGTCCAACCACCCTCCCGAAGCCCTACGAGCAGTACTTC. This chain connects TRBV28 to TRBJ2-7; the D is unclear. This CDR3 is 16 amino acids long. Germline CDR1 and CDR2: MDHEN and SYDVKM. Between the trimmed V and J ends, which lost 5 bases and 2 bases, there was a span of 19 bases. Supplemented by reference TRBV28 and TRBJ2-7, the full variable domain reads DVKVTQSSRYLVKRTGEKVFLECVQDMDHENMFWYRQDPGLGLRLIYFSYDVKMKEKGDIPEGYSVSREKKERFSLILESASTNQTSMYLCASSPTTLPKPYEQYFGPGTRLTVT.